A selection of T cell receptor beta chains follows, all from one sample in a study of blood T cell repertoires in COVID-19. Sequenced by immunoSEQ multiplex PCR; TCRdb stores in-frame clones only, minus some. Here the sample spans under 250,000 clones, roughly 84% being singletons. The specimen was peripheral blood. Source of these receptors: a woman in her thirties or forties who had recovered from COVID-19. Each CDR3 is given with its conserved first and last residue. A D gene is named only where the DNA matches it firmly. Rows give clone size only sometimes, using once, few, many, or a class for an expanded clone.

j_gene | v_gene | d_gene | abundance | CDR3nt | CDR3aa
TRBJ2-7 | TRBV6-5 | . | . | TGTGCCAGCAGTTACGGGCAGGTCTACGAGCAGTACTTC | CASSYGQVYEQYF
TRBJ1-4 | TRBV5-1 | . | once | TGCGCCAGCAGCTCGCAGGGTGTTCTTTTTGAAAAACTGTTTTTT | CASSSQGVLFEKLFF
TRBJ2-5 | TRBV5-1 | . | . | TGCGCCAGCAGCTTCCAACAGCAAGAGACCCAGTACTTC | CASSFQQQETQYF
TRBJ2-3 | TRBV6-5 | TRBD2 | . | TGTGCCAGCAGAACCGGGACTAGCGTCGATACGCAGTATTTT | CASRTGTSVDTQYF
TRBJ1-5 | TRBV11-2 | . | . | TGTGCCAGCAGCCTGACAGTCAATCAGCCCCAGCATTTT | CASSLTVNQPQHF
TRBJ1-1 | TRBV9 | . | . | TGTGCCAGCAGCGTAGATCCTAGGGGAACTGAAGCTTTCTTT | CASSVDPRGTEAFF
TRBJ2-3 | TRBV28 | TRBD2 | . | TGTGCCAGCAGTCGGGTCAGCGGGGAGTCTCCTAGCACAGATACGCAGTATTTT | CASSRVSGESPSTDTQYF
TRBJ2-2 | TRBV7-6 | TRBD1 | few | TGTGCCAGCAGCACACCGGGACAGGGTAGGACCGGGGAGCTGTTTTTT | CASSTPGQGRTGELFF
TRBJ1-1 | TRBV7-9 | TRBD1 | . | TGTGCCAGCAGCTTGGCCCGACAGGGGGCCACTGAAGCTTTCTTT | CASSLARQGATEAFF
TRBJ2-7 | TRBV29-1 | . | . | TGCAGCGTTGAGCCCAGGGGTTCCTACGAGCAGTACTTC | CSVEPRGSYEQYF
TRBJ2-3 | TRBV24-1 | . | . | TGTGCCACCAGTGACCCGAAGGAGCAGGGAGATACGCAGTATTTT | CATSDPKEQGDTQYF
TRBJ1-5 | TRBV12-3/TRBV12-4 | . | few | TGTGCCAGCAGTTTCGGGACACCCCAGCATTTT | CASSFGTPQHF
TRBJ1-6 | TRBV3-1/TRBV3-2 | . | . | TGTGCCAGCAGCCAAGGGGGAGACTCACCCCTCCACTTT | CASSQGGDSPLHF
TRBJ2-5 | TRBV29-1 | . | . | TGCAGCGTTCAGTCAGTCCAGTTGACCCAGTACTTC | CSVQSVQLTQYF
TRBJ1-1 | TRBV10-1 | . | . | TGCGCCAGCAGTGAGCAGGGGAAAACTGAAGCTTTCTTT | CASSEQGKTEAFF
TRBJ2-7 | TRBV18 | . | . | TGTGCCAGCTCACCAGCAGGATCAGACTACGAGCAGTACTTC | CASSPAGSDYEQYF
TRBJ1-2 | TRBV5-1 | TRBD1 | . | TGCGCCAGCAGCTTGCAGGGGGAGGAAAATGGCTACACCTTC | CASSLQGEENGYTF
TRBJ1-1 | TRBV6-6 | . | . | TGTGCCAGCAGTTCTCAAGCGATGAACACTGAAGCTTTCTTT | CASSSQAMNTEAFF
TRBJ1-5 | TRBV2 | . | . | TGTGCCAGCTCTCAGGGGAGCAATCAGCCCCAGCATTTT | CASSQGSNQPQHF
TRBJ1-1 | TRBV12-3/TRBV12-4 | TRBD1 | . | TGTGCCAGCAGCCTACAGGGGGCCACTGAAGCTTTCTTT | CASSLQGATEAFF
TRBJ1-6 | TRBV11-3 | . | . | TGTGCCAGCAGCTTATGGCTGAATTCACCCCTCCACTTT | CASSLWLNSPLHF
TRBJ2-7 | TRBV7-3 | . | . | TGTGCCAGCAGCTTCACACCGTCGCACGAGCAGTACTTC | CASSFTPSHEQYF
TRBJ2-2 | TRBV3-1/TRBV3-2 | TRBD2 | . | TGTGCCAGCAGAGAGACTAGCGGGGGGGCCAGATCGAGCACCGGGGAGCTGTTTTTT | CASRETSGGARSSTGELFF
TRBJ2-5 | TRBV7-2 | TRBD2 | few | TGTGCCAGCAGCTTAGTGAGAGCGGGGGGCCGGGAGACCCAGTACTTC | CASSLVRAGGRETQYF
TRBJ2-7 | TRBV6-5 | . | . | TGTGCCGGCCAGGACGTATCCGGACTCGAGCAGTACTTC | CAGQDVSGLEQYF
TRBJ1-1 | TRBV19 | TRBD1 | . | TGTGCCAGTAGTCGTAGGGGACAGGGGGCGAAAAACACTGAAGCTTTCTTT | CASSRRGQGAKNTEAFF
TRBJ1-6 | TRBV5-1 | . | . | TGCGCCAGCAGCTTGGTAAGAGGTAATTCACCCCTCCACTTT | CASSLVRGNSPLHF
TRBJ1-3 | TRBV7-9 | TRBD1 | . | TGTGCCAGCAGACCAAGGACAGGGAGCTCTGGAAACACCATATATTTT | CASRPRTGSSGNTIYF
TRBJ2-1 | TRBV2 | TRBD1 | . | TGTGCCAGCAGACTCAGGGGGCTGAAGTTCTTC | CASRLRGLKFF
TRBJ2-2 | TRBV12-3/TRBV12-4 | . | . | TGTGCCAGCAGCCGTAATCGGGAGCTGTTTTTT | CASSRNRELFF
TRBJ1-4 | TRBV12-3/TRBV12-4 | . | . | TGTGCCAGCAGCGTAAATGAAAAACTGTTTTTT | CASSVNEKLFF
TRBJ1-1 | TRBV29-1 | . | . | TGCAGCGTTCCCGGGACACTGAACACTGAAGCTTTCTTT | CSVPGTLNTEAFF
TRBJ1-2 | TRBV5-5 | . | few | TGTGCCAGCAGCTCCGAATATAACAGCAATAACTATGGCTACACCTTC | CASSSEYNSNNYGYTF
TRBJ1-3 | TRBV5-1 | TRBD1 | . | TGCGCCAGCAGTCCATTCGGGACAGGGACTGGAAACACCATATATTTT | CASSPFGTGTGNTIYF
TRBJ1-2 | TRBV27 | . | few | TGTGCCAGCAGTTTGGCAGGGGATGGCTACACCTTC | CASSLAGDGYTF
TRBJ2-1 | TRBV28 | . | . | TGTGCCAGCTCAACCCGGGGTGGGGGGTACAATGAGCAGTTCTTC | CASSTRGGGYNEQFF
TRBJ2-7 | TRBV12-3/TRBV12-4 | TRBD1 | . | TGTGCCAGCAGTTCAAACAGGGGGCTCGAGCAGTACTTC | CASSSNRGLEQYF
TRBJ2-3 | TRBV3-1/TRBV3-2 | TRBD2 | once | TGTGCCAGCAGCCAAGATTCAGTCCTAGCGGGGGGGCAAGATACGCAGTATTTT | CASSQDSVLAGGQDTQYF
TRBJ2-7 | TRBV5-1 | TRBD1 | . | TGCGCCAGCAGTTTGGACAGGGGATCCTACGAGCAGTACTTC | CASSLDRGSYEQYF
TRBJ1-5 | TRBV7-9 | . | . | TGTGCCAGCAGCCCCTACGGCGCGGCGGGCCAGCCCCAGCATTTT | CASSPYGAAGQPQHF
TRBJ1-4 | TRBV18 | TRBD1 | . | TGTGCCAGTACAGGACAGGGTGATGAAAAACTGTTTTTT | CASTGQGDEKLFF
TRBJ2-7 | TRBV3-1/TRBV3-2 | . | . | TGTGCCAGCAGCCCCTTGAACAAAGCGTACGAGCAGTACTTC | CASSPLNKAYEQYF